These 15 T cell receptor beta chains came from one sample sequenced in a study of beta chain features in type 1 diabetes (dated by TCRdb to 2016 to 2018). The library was built by means of the immunoSEQ multiplex PCR assay. The entire amount of isolated RNA was reverse transcribed using the High Capacity cDNA Reverse Transcription Kit, so the sequenced TCRB transcripts were expressed ones. As stored in TCRdb, this immuneACCESS dataset retains in-frame rearrangements with V and J assigned. A fraction of the clones does not appear; measured against another copy, unresolved V genes explain less than half of the discrepancy, and the remainder lacks a known reason. The sample table lists a few hundred thousand clones, approximately 12% of them with a count of one. The ten top clones hold roughly 0.015% of the sample. These TCRs' antigens remain unknown. The research as a whole found: Type 1 diabetes patients showed a moderate but significant shortening of TCRB CDR3 length in all four CD4+ subsets.

The specimen sequenced was naive CD4+ T cells from blood. The meaning of the sample's cell subset or site label: true naive CD4+ T cells. All receptors derive from a woman younger than 35 with type 1 diabetes.

This clone was seen a few times. J is TRBJ1-1 and V is TRBV30; TRBD1 matches at 7 bases. After removal of 8 bases from V and 5 bases from J, the junction contained 8 bases not matched to a gene. The CDR3 has 12 amino acids. Germline loops: CDR1 GTSNPN, CDR2 SVGIG (reference sequence). CDR3 sequence (DNA): TGTGCCGGACACAGGGGCGGGACTGAAGCTTTCTTT. It is translated as CAGHRGGTEAFF.

This clone appeared a single time. The chain couples TRBV7-6 to TRBJ2-5; 13 nucleotides match TRBD2. The CDR3 is 16 amino acids. The germline V gene encodes CDR1 SGHVS and CDR2 FNYEAQ. After removal of 5 bases from V and 7 bases from J, the junction contained 10 bases not matched to a gene. The CDR3 DNA reads TGTGCCAGCAGCCGAATAGGGACTAGCGGGACAGGGACCCAGTACTTC. Its protein product is CASSRIGTSGTGTQYF.

Only a few counts were recorded for this clone. The rearrangement links TRBV1 to TRBJ2-3; TRBD1 is the table's D call, not checked against the DNA. TRBV1 has pseudogene status. The CDR3 extends over 15 amino acids. The CDR3 is CTSSQEGPGTDTQYF. CDR3 nucleotides: TGCACCAGCAGCCAAGAGGGCCCCGGCACAGATACGCAGTATTTT.

The chain uses TRBV18 and TRBJ2-7; TRBD1 aligns across 8 bases. In germline, CDR1 is KGHSH, CDR2 LQKENI. The CDR3 runs 14 residues. The V and J ends lost 4 bases and 3 bases, in that order; junction bases with no gene match: 5. Written as DNA, the CDR3 is TGTGCCAGCTCACTAGACAGGGGAGTCTACGAGCAGTACTTC. Its protein is CASSLDRGVYEQYF. Full variable domain (missing parts from reference TRBV18 and TRBJ2-7): NAGVMQNPRHLVRRRGQEARLRCSPMKGHSHVYWYRQLPEEGLKFMVYLQKENIIDESGMPKERFSAEFPKEGPSILRIQQVVRGDSAAYFCASSLDRGVYEQYFGPGTRLTVT.

This clone was seen just once. V usage is TRBV5-4 and J usage is TRBJ2-2; 8 nucleotides line up with TRBD2. The CDR3 runs 16 residues. J lost 2 bases, V lost 0 bases, and 3 bases had no gene match. In germline, CDR1 is SGHNT, CDR2 YYREEE (reference sequence). Written as DNA, the CDR3 is TGTGCCAGCAGCTTGGGGCTAGCGGGTAACACCGGGGAGCTGTTTTTT. It is translated as CASSLGLAGNTGELFF.

This clone was detected a few times. V and J are TRBV9 and TRBJ1-2, with D maybe TRBD1 (5 bases). V shed 0 bases and J shed 7 bases, with 16 bases lying between them. Germline V gene data show CDR1 as SGDLS and CDR2 as YYNGEE. CDR3 length equals 15 residues. The CDR3 nucleotides are TGTGCCAGCAGCGTAGCTGTGGGAGGGGAGGGTGGCTACACCTTC. Translating gives CASSVAVGGEGGYTF.

The V call is TRBV29-1, the J call TRBJ2-5; 9 bases line up with TRBD2. Germline assignment: CDR1 SQVTM and CDR2 ANQGSEA. V shed 6 bases, J shed 4 bases, and the junction held 6 bases outside the gene matches. The CDR3 consists of 13 residues. CDR3 amino acids: CSVQLAGTETQYF. DNA of the CDR3: TGCAGCGTCCAGCTAGCGGGGACAGAGACCCAGTACTTC.

V gene TRBV30 combines with J gene TRBJ1-1, with 7 bases matching TRBD1. The CDR3 contains 14 residues. The V gene end was trimmed by 4 bases and the J gene end by 6 bases; junction bases not matched to a gene: 11. Germline CDR1 reads GTSNPN; CDR2 reads SVGIG (reference sequence). The CDR3 DNA follows: TGTGCCTGGACCTTCGGGACAGATTTACCTGAAGCTTTCTTT. Translation gives CAWTFGTDLPEAFF.

This clone was found a few times. V is TRBV28 and J is TRBJ1-2; 7 bases are shared with TRBD1. This CDR3 contains 12 residues. The junction had 10 bases not matched to a gene; V was cut back by 10 bases and J by 8 bases. Germline-derived CDR1 and CDR2 are MDHEN and SYDVKM. CDR3 sequence: CATIRDSHGYTF. CDR3 bases: TGTGCCACCATCAGGGACAGCCACGGCTACACCTTC.

This clone was detected only a few times. The chain joins TRBV30 to TRBJ2-5; a possible D gene is TRBD2 (7 bases). Looked up from germline, CDR1 is GTSNPN and CDR2 is SVGIG (reference sequence). Trimming removed 4 bases at V and 5 bases at J, with 14 bases between. The CDR3 extends over 13 amino acids. The DNA of the CDR3 is TGTGCCTGGATGGGCAGGGGAGGGGAGACCCAGTACTTC. Protein sequence: CAWMGRGGETQYF.

The sample holds a few counts of this clone. The chain recombines TRBV2 with TRBJ2-5; no definite D call. Trimming took off 1 base at V and 1 base at J, with 10 bases between the two ends. Looked up from germline, CDR1 is SNHLY and CDR2 is FYNNEI. The length of the CDR3 is 15 residues. The CDR3 coding sequence is TGTGCCAGCAGTGAAGGGAACAGCATCCAAGAGACCCAGTACTTC. Its translation is CASSEGNSIQETQYF.

This clone has only a few counts. This same CDR3 is encoded by further DNA sequences in the sample. The rearrangement links TRBV19 to TRBJ2-1; D is possibly TRBD2 (5 bases). The germline V gene has CDR1 LNHDA and CDR2 SQIVND (reference sequence). The V and J ends lost 4 bases and 0 bases respectively, with 7 bases between them. The CDR3 consists of 14 residues. Written as DNA, the CDR3 is TGTGCCAGTAGTAGGGAGAGCTCCTACAATGAGCAGTTCTTC. Residues: CASSRESSYNEQFF.

The chain carries TRBV7-2 and TRBJ1-1; TRBD1 is a possible D gene (5 bases). The CDR3 is made up of 14 amino acids. Germline CDR1 and CDR2: SGHTA and FQGNSA. With 1 base removed from V and 7 bases from J, the gap between germline ends came to 13 bases. The CDR3 sequence: CASSLVGRGDEAFF. CDR3 bases: TGTGCCAGCAGCTTAGTCGGGCGGGGGGATGAAGCTTTCTTT.

This clone was observed a handful of times. The CDR3 is CASSLQEEKDEAFF. In DNA form, the CDR3 reads TGTGCCAGCAGCTTACAGGAGGAAAAAGATGAAGCTTTCTTT. The rearrangement joins TRBV7-9 to TRBJ1-1; D gene ambiguous. This CDR3 has 14 amino acids. Trimming pared 2 bases from V and 7 bases from J, leaving 14 bases between. CDR1 is SEHNR, CDR2 FQNEAQ, per germline (reference sequence).

V gene TRBV6-6 combines with J gene TRBJ2-2, with D possibly matching TRBD1 (5 bases). Germline V lookup: CDR1 MNHNY, CDR2 SVGAGI (reference sequence). This CDR3 spans 15 amino acids. V dropped 2 bases and J dropped 0 bases, with 7 bases sitting between them. CDR3 in DNA: TGTGCCAGCAGTTACGGCAGGGCGAACACCGGGGAGCTGTTTTTT. Its translation: CASSYGRANTGELFF.